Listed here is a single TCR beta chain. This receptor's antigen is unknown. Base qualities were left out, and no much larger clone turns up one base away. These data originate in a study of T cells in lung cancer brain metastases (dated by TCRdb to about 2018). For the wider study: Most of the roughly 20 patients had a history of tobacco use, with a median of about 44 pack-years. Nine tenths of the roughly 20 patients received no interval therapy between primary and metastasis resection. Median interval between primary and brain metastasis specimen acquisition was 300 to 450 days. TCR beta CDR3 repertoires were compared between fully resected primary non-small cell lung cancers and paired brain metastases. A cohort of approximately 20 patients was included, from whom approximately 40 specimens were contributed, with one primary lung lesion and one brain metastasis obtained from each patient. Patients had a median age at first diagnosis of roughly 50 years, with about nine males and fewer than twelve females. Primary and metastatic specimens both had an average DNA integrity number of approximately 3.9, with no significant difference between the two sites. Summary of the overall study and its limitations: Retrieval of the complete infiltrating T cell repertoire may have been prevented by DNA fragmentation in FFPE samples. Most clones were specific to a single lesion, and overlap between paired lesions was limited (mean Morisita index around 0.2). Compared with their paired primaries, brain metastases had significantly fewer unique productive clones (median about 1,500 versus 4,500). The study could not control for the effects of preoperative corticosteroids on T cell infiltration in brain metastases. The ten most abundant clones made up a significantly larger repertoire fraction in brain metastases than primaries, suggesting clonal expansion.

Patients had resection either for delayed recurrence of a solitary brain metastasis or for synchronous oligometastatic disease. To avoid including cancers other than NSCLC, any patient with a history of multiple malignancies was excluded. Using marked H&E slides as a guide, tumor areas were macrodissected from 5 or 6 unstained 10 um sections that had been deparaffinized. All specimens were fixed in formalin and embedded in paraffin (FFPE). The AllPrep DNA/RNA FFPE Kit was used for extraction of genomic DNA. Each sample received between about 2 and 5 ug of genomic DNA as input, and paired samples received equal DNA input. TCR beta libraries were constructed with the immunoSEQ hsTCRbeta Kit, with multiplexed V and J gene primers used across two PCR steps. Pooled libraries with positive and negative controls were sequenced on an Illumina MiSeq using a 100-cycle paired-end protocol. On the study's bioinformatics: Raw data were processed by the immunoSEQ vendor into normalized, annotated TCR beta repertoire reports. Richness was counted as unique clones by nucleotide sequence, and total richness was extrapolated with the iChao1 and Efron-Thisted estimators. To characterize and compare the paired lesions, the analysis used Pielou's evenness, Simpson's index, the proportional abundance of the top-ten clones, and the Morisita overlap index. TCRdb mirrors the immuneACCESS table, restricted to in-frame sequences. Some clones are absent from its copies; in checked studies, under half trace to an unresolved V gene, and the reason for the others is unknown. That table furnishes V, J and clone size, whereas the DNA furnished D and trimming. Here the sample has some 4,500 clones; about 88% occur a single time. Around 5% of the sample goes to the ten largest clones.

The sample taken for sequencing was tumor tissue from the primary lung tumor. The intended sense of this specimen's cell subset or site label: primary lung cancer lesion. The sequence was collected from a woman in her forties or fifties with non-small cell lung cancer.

The nucleotide sequence is TGTGCCAGCAGCCCAGGGGAGTCGAACATTCAGTACTTC. It encodes CASSPGESNIQYF. Here the chain combines TRBV5-4 and TRBJ2-4; perhaps TRBD1 is the D gene, with 6 bases matching. The CDR3 sequence holds 13 residues, the cysteine and phenylalanine included. Only the CDR3 part of the read is kept: 39 bases, read in frame from the first base. In the germline V gene (reference sequence), CDR1 corresponds to SGHNT and CDR2 to YYREEE. Trimming costs V 4 bases and J 7 bases, and their ends lie 12 bases apart.